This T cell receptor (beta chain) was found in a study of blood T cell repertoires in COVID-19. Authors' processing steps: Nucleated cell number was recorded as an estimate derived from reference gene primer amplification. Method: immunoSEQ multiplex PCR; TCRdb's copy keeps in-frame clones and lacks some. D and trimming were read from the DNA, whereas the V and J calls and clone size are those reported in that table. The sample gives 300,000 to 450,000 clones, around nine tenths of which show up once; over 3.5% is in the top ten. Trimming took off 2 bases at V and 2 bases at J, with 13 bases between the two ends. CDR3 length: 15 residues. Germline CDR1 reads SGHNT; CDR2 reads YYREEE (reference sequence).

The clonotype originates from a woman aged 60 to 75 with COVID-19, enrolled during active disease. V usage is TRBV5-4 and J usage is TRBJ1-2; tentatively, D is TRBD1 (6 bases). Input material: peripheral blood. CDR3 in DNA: TGTGCCAGCAGCTTAGGGCAGGGGAGAAACTATGGCTACACCTTC. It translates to CASSLGQGRNYGYTF.